Presented here are 18 T cell receptor beta chains from one specimen sequenced in a study of T cells and Merkel cell carcinoma outcomes. Repertoires were generated with immunoSEQ multiplex PCR, while TCRdb's copy carries only in-frame clones and drops some. This table holds approximately 10,000 clones, roughly 95% found once. The sequenced sample was tumor tissue from Merkel cell carcinoma. Receptors originate from a human donor with Merkel cell carcinoma.

The CDR3: CASSFDGTWTGPPEQYF. The CDR3 DNA reads as TGTGCCAGCAGCTTCGATGGGACCTGGACTGGGCCTCCCGAGCAGTACTTC. The J gene is TRBJ2-7, the V gene TRBV5-6; the D gene could be TRBD1 or TRBD2 (5 bases each). Trimming took 2 bases from V and 6 from J, leaving 24 bases between them. Germline loops: CDR1 SGHDT, CDR2 YYEEEE. CDR3 length equals 17 residues.

This rearrangement joins TRBV18 to TRBJ2-3; TRBD2 matches at 8 bases. Trimming removed 2 bases from V and 10 bases from J; junction bases left unmatched: 2. The CDR3 runs 12 residues. The V gene's germline CDR1 is KGHSH and CDR2 LQKENI. This CDR3 is CASSPGGRSQYF. As DNA, the CDR3 is TGTGCCAGCTCACCAGGCGGGAGGTCGCAGTATTTT.

The chain combines TRBV14 with TRBJ1-2; D not resolved. The CDR3 extends over 13 amino acids. V dropped 1 base and J dropped 7 bases, with 10 bases sitting between them. Per the germline V gene, CDR1 is SGHDN and CDR2 is FVKESK. This CDR3 reads CASSQAITRGYTF. Written as DNA, the CDR3 is TGTGCCAGCAGCCAAGCTATCACTCGTGGCTACACCTTC.

The chain carries TRBV7-2 and TRBJ2-5, with D unclear. This CDR3 spans 12 amino acids. CDR1 is SGHTA and CDR2 is FQGNSA in the germline V gene. Trimming left V 7 bases short and J 8 bases short, with 14 bases between. In DNA, the CDR3 is TGTGCCAGCAACGATCCAGGAGAAACCCAGTACTTC. Its translation is CASNDPGETQYF.

The J gene is TRBJ2-1, the V gene TRBV6-1; D not certain. This CDR3 region has 12 residues. The V end lost 8 bases, the J end lost 0 bases, and 5 bases lay between the germline ends. CDR1 is MNHNS and CDR2 is SASEGT in the germline V gene. The CDR3 here is CASASSYNEQFF. In nucleotides, the CDR3 is TGTGCCAGCGCGTCCTCCTACAATGAGCAGTTCTTC.

This chain uses TRBV28 with TRBJ2-2; 7 bases match TRBD1. The V gene end was trimmed by 5 bases and the J gene end by 5 bases; junction bases not matched to a gene: 8. The germline V gene encodes CDR1 MDHEN and CDR2 SYDVKM. The CDR3 runs 15 residues. The CDR3 region has the DNA TGTGCCAGCAGTACCGGACAGGTGGGGACCGGGGAGCTGTTTTTT. Translating it yields CASSTGQVGTGELFF.

The rearrangement uses TRBV7-9 and TRBJ2-6, with 10 bases lining up with TRBD1. There are 17 residues in the CDR3. V was pared by 5 bases and J by 3 bases, with 7 bases of the junction left unmatched. Looked up from germline, CDR1 is SEHNR and CDR2 is FQNEAQ (reference sequence). CDR3 residues: CASSTGTGVYGANVLTF. CDR3 nucleotides: TGTGCCAGCAGCACCGGGACAGGGGTCTATGGGGCCAACGTCCTGACTTTC.

With regard to this clone: A junction end diverges from the germline sequence, so it may reflect a read error. This chain connects TRBV28 to TRBJ2-7; the D gene is possibly TRBD1 (5 bases). Germline CDR1 MDHEN, CDR2 SYDVKM. The CDR3 runs 13 residues. In DNA form, the CDR3 reads TGTGCCAGCAGTTTATGGCAGGGCTACAAGCAGTACTTC. It specifies CASSLWQGYKQYF.

The chain carries TRBV28 and TRBJ1-1, with TRBD1 as a possible D gene (6 bases). Trimming left V 4 bases short and J 1 base short, with 10 bases between. CDR3 size: 14 residues. Germline assignment: CDR1 MDHEN and CDR2 SYDVKM. The CDR3 reads CASSSGGPNTEAFF. CDR3 coding DNA: TGTGCCAGCAGTTCGGGGGGCCCGAACACTGAAGCTTTCTTT.

CDR3 protein: CASSLVARNTGELFF. In nucleotides, the CDR3 is TGTGCCAGCAGCTTAGTAGCCCGGAACACCGGGGAGCTGTTTTTT. V usage is TRBV7-2 and J usage is TRBJ2-2; no clear D gene. Looked up from germline, CDR1 is SGHTA and CDR2 is FQGNSA. The CDR3 contains 15 residues. The V end was cut by 1 base, the J end by 1 base, with 7 bases between.

The CDR3: CASRPSGSSYEQYF. As DNA, the CDR3 is TGTGCCAGCAGGCCTAGCGGGTCCTCCTACGAGCAGTACTTC. This chain joins TRBV6-5 and TRBJ2-7, with 8 bases that match TRBD2. This CDR3 has 14 residues. The V gene's germline CDR1 is MNHEY and CDR2 SVGAGI. V shed 6 bases, J shed 0 bases, and the junction held 4 bases outside the gene matches.

V is TRBV11-2 and J is TRBJ2-7; weak D call: TRBD2 (6 bases). V dropped 5 bases and J dropped 2 bases, with 25 bases sitting between them. There are 18 residues in the CDR3. Germline CDR1 is SGHAT and CDR2 is FQNNGV. CDR3 loop: CASSPLGRGPANPYEQYF. The CDR3 region has the DNA TGTGCCAGCAGCCCCTTGGGGCGGGGCCCCGCCAACCCCTACGAGCAGTACTTC.

The gene calls are TRBV5-1 and TRBJ2-3; 8 positions agree with TRBD2. CDR3 length: 16 amino acids. V lost 6 bases and J lost 3; bases outside the gene matches: 12. In germline, CDR1 is SGHRS, CDR2 YFSETQ. CDR3 protein: CASTLSGGIRTDTQYF. DNA for the CDR3: TGCGCCAGCACCCTTTCGGGAGGGATCCGGACAGATACGCAGTATTTT.

The CDR3 sequence is CASSVQRTGHNEQFF. The CDR3, as DNA: TGTGCCAGCAGCGTTCAAAGGACAGGTCACAATGAGCAGTTCTTC. The J gene is TRBJ2-1, the V gene TRBV9, with 7 bases identical to TRBD1. The V gene end was trimmed by 2 bases and the J gene end by 5 bases; junction bases not matched to a gene: 7. CDR1 and CDR2 (germline): SGDLS, YYNGEE. The CDR3 is 15 amino acids. The variable domain in full, with the rest retrieved from reference TRBV9 and TRBJ2-1, is DSGVTQTPKHLITATGQRVTLRCSPRSGDLSVYWYQQSLDQGLQFLIQYYNGEERAKGNILERFSAQQFPDLHSELNLSSLELGDSALYFCASSVQRTGHNEQFFGPGTRLTVL.

This CDR3 reads CASSLQGRPYEQYF. The CDR3 bases are TGTGCCAGCAGCCTTCAGGGTCGCCCCTACGAGCAGTACTTC. The chain is built from TRBV28 and TRBJ2-7; possible D gene TRBD1, 5 bases. The CDR3 covers 14 residues. The V end lost 6 bases, the J end lost 2 bases, and 14 bases lay between the germline ends. Germline CDR1 reads MDHEN; CDR2 reads SYDVKM.

This chain links TRBV7-2 with TRBJ2-7; no clear D gene. CDR3 length: 12 amino acids. Germline CDR1 reads SGHTA; CDR2 reads FQGNSA. Between the trimmed V and J ends, which lost 4 bases and 4 bases, there was a span of 8 bases. The CDR3 loop reads CASSYLRYEQYF. CDR3 nucleotide sequence: TGTGCCAGCAGCTACTTGAGATACGAGCAGTACTTC.

The chain carries TRBV4-3 and TRBJ2-1, with 16 bases aligning to TRBD2. The CDR3 length is 19 residues. Germline V gene sequence: CDR1 LGHNA, CDR2 YSLEER. With V trimmed by 1 base and J by 8 bases, 11 bases remained unmatched. The DNA of the CDR3 is TGCGCCAGCAGCCAAGGGGGGACTAGCGGGAGGGCCGTGTTCTATGAGCAGTTCTTC. Translation: CASSQGGTSGRAVFYEQFF.

The chain uses TRBV28 and TRBJ2-5, with D perhaps matching TRBD1 (5 bases). The CDR3 spans 15 residues. V dropped 3 bases and J dropped 1 base, with 12 bases sitting between them. The germline V gene has CDR1 MDHEN and CDR2 SYDVKM. CDR3 in amino acids: CASSFRSRGQETQYF. The CDR3 nucleotides are TGTGCCAGCAGTTTTCGGAGTAGGGGCCAAGAGACCCAGTACTTC.